This TCR beta chain was observed in a study of cytomegalovirus exposure and HLA in healthy donors. Germline CDR1 MDHEN, CDR2 SYDVKM. The CDR3 extends over 16 amino acids. With 5 bases removed from V and 7 bases from J, the gap between germline ends came to 21 bases. TCRdb keeps only in-frame clones here, not all; method: immunoSEQ multiplex PCR. The table lists 200,000 or so clones, about four fifths of them singletons. The receptor was isolated from a young man in good health and CMV-seropositive. The J gene is TRBJ2-1, the V gene TRBV28, with a weak D call TRBD2 (5 bases). Sequenced material: PBMCs. CDR3 sequence reads: CASSHLKRALLNEQFF. CDR3 sequence (DNA): TGTGCCAGCAGTCATTTAAAGAGGGCGCTGCTGAATGAGCAGTTCTTC.